This record concerns one TCR beta chain sequence. Its antigen is undetermined. The CDR3 runs 14 residues. Germline CDR1 is SGHRS and CDR2 is YFSETQ. V was trimmed by 0 bases and J by 5 bases, leaving 10 bases between them. The sample is drawn from a study of vaccination and CD4 T cells after COVID-19. Across the study: A median of roughly 72 days (range 14 to 241) separated dose two from the taking of post-vaccine samples. Control cultures were given a CEFX pool, an HIV-1 Nef pool, or no peptide. Study-wide results and caveats: Post-vaccination reactive clonotypes (median roughly 36) did not differ significantly from post-infection (approximately 20).

Treatment defined: roughly 10-day PBMC culture with coronavirus spike peptide pools or control peptides (ViraFEST assay). Cultured CD4+ T-cell DNA underwent Oncomine TCR Beta short-read sequencing. In TCRdb, the PCR reads were re-called with MiXCR into one record per CDR3 protein. The sample holds 12,000 or so distinct CDR3 sequences, over 65% seen once. This rearrangement joins TRBV5-1 to TRBJ2-3, with no clear D. The source of this sequence is a human donor who had recovered from COVID-19. The sequencing sample was made of CD4+ T cells from blood, cultured in vitro. CDR3 in amino acids: CASSLGLERDTQYF. CDR3 in DNA: TGCGCCAGCAGCTTGGGGCTAGAGCGAGATACGCAGTATTTT.